This T cell receptor beta chain originates from a study of blood T cell repertoires in COVID-19. Overall study context: Sources were T cells, B-cell-depleted T cells, or PBMCs; the material itself was cDNA or gDNA.

Per the original methods: Reference gene primer amplification in the assay estimated nucleated cell counts. The method was immunoSEQ multiplex PCR; TCRdb's version includes in-frame clones alone and lacks a portion of them. V, J and clone size are taken as reported in that table, and D and trimming were inferred from the DNA itself. The sample has about 180,000 clones, around 87% seen once; the top ten hold less than 3.5%. Germline values: CDR1 KGHDR, CDR2 SFDVKD. V shed 8 bases and J shed 2 bases, with 9 bases lying between them. The CDR3 spans 12 residues. This receptor was identified in a woman aged 25-40 years with active or convalescent COVID-19. J is TRBJ2-7 and V is TRBV24-1, with a tentative D call TRBD2 (5 bases). The source material was peripheral blood. Here the CDR3 DNA reads TGTGCCACCATGGACGGGACCTACGAGCAGTACTTC. Its translation is CATMDGTYEQYF.